This T cell receptor beta chain was sequenced for a study of cytomegalovirus exposure and HLA in healthy donors. The PCR ran on 60 Vbeta and 13 Jbeta primers. Assay: immunoSEQ multiplex PCR; the TCRdb copy retains only in-frame clones and omits some. Of about 160,000 clones detected, roughly 79% appear once; the ten largest clones hold around 1%. CDR3 length: 14 residues. The germline V gene encodes CDR1 SEHNR and CDR2 FQNEAQ (reference sequence). V shed 5 bases, J shed 5 bases, and the junction held 7 bases outside the gene matches. Sample: PBMCs. V usage is TRBV7-9 and J usage is TRBJ2-7; the match to TRBD1 covers 9 bases. The sequence derives from a woman aged 40 to 55 in good health and CMV-seronegative. CDR3 sequence (DNA): TGTGCCAGCAGCGCGGGACAGGGTAGGGACGAGCAGTACTTC. It encodes CASSAGQGRDEQYF.